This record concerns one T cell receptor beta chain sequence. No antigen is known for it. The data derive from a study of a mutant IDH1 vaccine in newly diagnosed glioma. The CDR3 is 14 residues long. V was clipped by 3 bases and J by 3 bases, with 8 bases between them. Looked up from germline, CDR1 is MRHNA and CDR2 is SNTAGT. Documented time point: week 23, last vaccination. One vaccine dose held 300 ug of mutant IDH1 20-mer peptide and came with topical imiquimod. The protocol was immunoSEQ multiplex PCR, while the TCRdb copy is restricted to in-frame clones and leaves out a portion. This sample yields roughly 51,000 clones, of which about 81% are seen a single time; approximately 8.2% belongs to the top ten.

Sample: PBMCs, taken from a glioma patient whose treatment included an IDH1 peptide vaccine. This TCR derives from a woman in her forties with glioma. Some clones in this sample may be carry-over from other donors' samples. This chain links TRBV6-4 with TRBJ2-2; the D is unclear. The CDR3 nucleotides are TGTGCCAGCAGTGAAGAGCTGGACACCGGGGAGCTGTTTTTT. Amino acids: CASSEELDTGELFF.